These T cell receptor beta chains were read from a single sample in a study of glioma-infiltrating T cells. TCRdb reanalysed the multiplex PCR reads using MiXCR and keeps one entry per CDR3 protein. The sample holds around 130,000 distinct CDR3 sequences, around 25% seen once. Sequenced material: glioma tissue, nonneoplastic brain tissue, or PBMCs (not recorded which). These receptors were obtained from a human donor with low-grade glioma or glioblastoma, undergoing nonglioma brain surgery, or in good health (not recorded which). The conserved cysteine and the conserved F or W are not part of the CDR3 here. Fields, in order: clone size, J gene, V gene, CDR3 protein. Where a row states a size, it is once, few, many or the class of an expanded clone; other rows omit it.

clone size: many; J gene: TRBJ2-1; V gene: TRBV3-1; CDR3 protein: ASRGRALPTGQYEQF
clone size: -; J gene: TRBJ1-1; V gene: TRBV10-3; CDR3 protein: AISGTANTEAF
clone size: many; J gene: TRBJ1-5; V gene: TRBV27; CDR3 protein: ASRRQGLGQPQH
clone size: -; J gene: TRBJ1-1; V gene: TRBV7-9; CDR3 protein: ASSLEVEAF
clone size: many; J gene: TRBJ1-5; V gene: TRBV25-1; CDR3 protein: ASSGGGVHQPQH
clone size: -; J gene: TRBJ1-6; V gene: TRBV20-1; CDR3 protein: SARNRDSYNSPLH
clone size: -; J gene: TRBJ2-2; V gene: TRBV14; CDR3 protein: ASSPQGRANTGELF
clone size: few; J gene: TRBJ2-5; V gene: TRBV4-1; CDR3 protein: ASVRRGGQETQY
clone size: few; J gene: TRBJ2-4; V gene: TRBV6-1; CDR3 protein: ASSEQGAAKNIQY
clone size: -; J gene: TRBJ2-2; V gene: TRBV24-1; CDR3 protein: ATSEAAPTGELF
clone size: few; J gene: TRBJ2-1; V gene: TRBV9; CDR3 protein: ASSVAVGDGINEQF
clone size: few; J gene: TRBJ2-1; V gene: TRBV12-3/TRBV12-4; CDR3 protein: ASRTPGPYNEQF
clone size: few; J gene: TRBJ2-1; V gene: TRBV29-1; CDR3 protein: SVDINYNEQF
clone size: few; J gene: TRBJ1-4; V gene: TRBV28; CDR3 protein: ASSLGGNLNEKLF
clone size: few; J gene: TRBJ1-1; V gene: TRBV6-4; CDR3 protein: ASRREANTEAF